This T cell receptor beta chain was identified during a study of T cells expressing NK-cell markers. From germline, CDR1 is MDHEN and CDR2 SYDVKM. This CDR3 is built from 14 residues. Comment on this clonotype: Antigen unknown.

TCRdb re-called the 5' RACE reads; one entry per CDR3 protein, DNA not given. The sample totals 550,000 to 600,000 distinct CDR3 sequences. The study, taken as a whole, reports: Dominant NKG2C+ clonotypes were found to form about 1.0-7.5% of CD8+ T cells in six donors. Specificity for HCMV among expanded NKG2C+ T cell clones was not established.

Sequences were obtained from blood T cells: a sorted CD56 or NKG2C T cell subset, CD4+ or CD8+ T cells, or bulk PBMC T cells (not recorded which). The rearrangement uses TRBV28 and TRBJ1-4. The TCR comes from a man younger than 30 in good health. The CDR3 spells CASSAWNANEKLFF.